The clone carrying this T cell receptor beta chain came up a few times. Per the original methods: Amplification from reference gene primers served as the basis for estimated nucleated cell counts. Sequencing was performed with immunoSEQ multiplex PCR; in TCRdb, only in-frame clones are kept and a portion is missing. V, J and clone size reflect that table, while D and trimming were determined from the DNA. The table lists under 130,000 clones, approximately 79% of them singletons. This sample stems from a study of blood T cell repertoires in COVID-19. Study overall: Acute and convalescent COVID-19 samples came from the United States, Italy and Spain. PBMCs, B-cell-depleted T cells, or T cells provided the cDNA or gDNA that made up the material.

Germline V CDR1 and CDR2: SNHLY, FYNNEI. Trimming left V 4 bases short and J 0 bases short, with 18 bases between. The CDR3 consists of 17 residues. The TCR comes from a man between 65 and 85 years old with active or convalescent COVID-19. Sequences were obtained from peripheral blood. The rearrangement uses TRBV2 and TRBJ1-1; a weak D match, TRBD1 (6 bases). The DNA for the CDR3 is TGTGCCAGCAGTGTAGCCGGGACAACCGGGATGAACACTGAAGCTTTCTTT. This codes for CASSVAGTTGMNTEAFF.